These T cell receptor beta chains were read from a single sample in a study of blood T cells in healthy people across ages. Each CDR3 protein is one row after TCRdb ran MiXCR on the 5' RACE reads. The sample includes approximately 800,000 distinct CDR3 sequences, roughly 50% seen only once; the top ten take approximately 23%. Sequenced material: blood. The receptors come from a man aged 25 to 40 in good health. The conserved cysteine and the conserved F or W are not part of the CDR3 here.

V gene,J gene,CDR3 protein
TRBV7-9,TRBJ1-4,ASSLVGGGEKLF
TRBV7-2,TRBJ2-7,ASSLEGLGAYEQY
TRBV24-1,TRBJ2-3,ATSDGRQLTDTQY
TRBV20-1,TRBJ2-3,SARPPSSTDTQY
TRBV19,TRBJ2-1,ASKDRDRGGEQF
TRBV29-1,TRBJ2-7,SVSMTGQGEQY
TRBV6-1,TRBJ2-4,ASSTQDWENIQY
TRBV7-9,TRBJ2-3,ASSLGTHSTDTQY
TRBV11-2,TRBJ2-1,ASSWTSVNDEQF
TRBV18,TRBJ2-7,ASSRIRTDYLFYEQY
TRBV12-3/TRBV12-4,TRBJ1-5,ASSRGGQGLQPQH
TRBV10-2,TRBJ2-3,ASSESPDTQY
TRBV7-2,TRBJ1-4,ASSLRTGEKLF
TRBV29-1,TRBJ2-7,SVSRLAGAGYEQY
TRBV5-1,TRBJ2-7,ASSLEDPRMGKQY
TRBV2,TRBJ2-3,ARTLDGTDTQY
TRBV5-1,TRBJ1-4,ASFAGGGGTNEKLF
TRBV7-6,TRBJ2-7,ASSLISGSNEQY
TRBV6-6,TRBJ2-1,ASSSLRSEQF
TRBV2,TRBJ2-7,ASSSHEGKSFYEQY
TRBV20-1,TRBJ2-1,SASKEVDNEQF
TRBV6-6,TRBJ2-4,ASSLYNGGAKNIQY
TRBV27,TRBJ2-7,ASSFRDVGYEQY
TRBV6-5,TRBJ2-1,ASSKYGTGHNEQF
TRBV10-3,TRBJ2-4,AISTGVGAKNIQY
TRBV6-2/TRBV6-3,TRBJ2-5,ASEDSPKTLY
TRBV28,TRBJ2-2,ASRTDGAIGELF
TRBV7-2,-,ASSYVPTYEQY
TRBV18,TRBJ2-3,ASSRQDRGGSDTQY
TRBV20-1,TRBJ2-1,SALLAGGRSEQF
TRBV12-3/TRBV12-4,TRBJ2-7,ASSFRTGVYEQY
TRBV7-2,TRBJ1-2,ASSSSTGSYGYT
TRBV25-1,TRBJ2-2,ASSEYILAGANTGELF
TRBV18,TRBJ2-3,ASSPPAAGEGLQY
TRBV6-2/TRBV6-3,TRBJ1-2,ASSYSNQRLGYT
TRBV4-3,TRBJ2-5,ASSQVATAQETQY
TRBV3-1,TRBJ2-3,ASSQVFRDTQY
TRBV20-1,TRBJ2-7,SASSQQGYEQY
TRBV12-3/TRBV12-4,-,ASSPGGFYEQY
TRBV6-2/TRBV6-3,TRBJ2-1,ASSYLATSDNEQF
TRBV20-1,TRBJ2-3,SASWAHGTDTQY
TRBV18,TRBJ2-7,ASSPAGGDEQY
TRBV29-1,TRBJ2-1,SANTGGLGEQF
TRBV28,-,ATRGTRETQY
TRBV5-1,TRBJ2-7,ASRPGTGMNEQY
TRBV20-1,TRBJ2-3,SARHPGHTDTQY
TRBV10-3,TRBJ2-3,AIGTVIPTDTQY
TRBV20-1,TRBJ2-5,SARDTRLAETQY
TRBV6-5,TRBJ1-2,ASSRFRGLYGYT
TRBV20-1,TRBJ2-4,SASQLGQGAFIQY
TRBV4-1,TRBJ2-6,ASSQSPPRVAGANVLT
TRBV7-9,TRBJ1-4,ASSLVSPTGNEKLF
TRBV30,TRBJ1-1,AWTTGGITEAF
TRBV7-3,TRBJ2-3,ASSAQGGSTDTQY
TRBV19,TRBJ1-2,ASSPASGTDLYGYT
TRBV7-4,-,AKTSETQY
TRBV4-2,TRBJ2-5,ASSQGKGPQTETQY